A selection of T cell receptor beta chains follows, all from one sample in a study of blood T cell repertoires in COVID-19. TCRdb's table, derived via immunoSEQ multiplex PCR, lists solely in-frame clones and lacks some. The data hold 150,000 to 200,000 clones, with around 82% observed a single time. Sequences were obtained from PBMCs or T cells enriched from blood (not recorded which). The origin of the receptors is a woman in her forties or fifties with acute COVID-19. The CDR3 runs from the conserved cysteine through the conserved F or W. Each record gives: V gene, D gene, clone size, J gene, CDR3 DNA, CDR3 protein. A D gene is named only where the DNA matches it firmly. Clone size appears in some rows only: once, few, many, or a class for an expanded clone.

TRBV7-9	.	.	TRBJ2-1	TGTGCCAGCAGCTTCTCCGGGACTCACAATGAGCAGTTCTTC	CASSFSGTHNEQFF
TRBV5-1	TRBD2	.	TRBJ2-1	TGCGCCAGCAGCTCGATCCCAGCGGGGGGGCGGACAAATGAGCAGTTCTTC	CASSSIPAGGRTNEQFF
TRBV20-1	.	few	TRBJ2-1	TGCAGTGCTAGTTTCGGTACAGCCCTTGGGCAGTTCTTC	CSASFGTALGQFF
TRBV7-2	TRBD1	few	TRBJ1-4	TGTGCCAGCAGCCCTAGGGGGCAGTACGAAAAACTGTTTTTT	CASSPRGQYEKLFF
TRBV3-1/TRBV3-2	.	.	TRBJ1-4	TGTGCCAGCAGCCACGGGACACTCGAGGAAAAACTGTTTTTT	CASSHGTLEEKLFF
TRBV7-8	.	.	TRBJ1-2	TGTGCCAGCAGCTTGGGGCCGTCCCATACCTTC	CASSLGPSHTF
TRBV6-5	.	once	TRBJ1-2	TGTGCCAGCACCTTAGGGGGAGGGGTTAACTATGGCTACACCTTC	CASTLGGGVNYGYTF
TRBV7-9	TRBD2	.	TRBJ2-1	TGTGCCAGCAGACCAACTAGCGGGGATTTGGATGAGCAGTTCTTC	CASRPTSGDLDEQFF
TRBV27	TRBD1	.	TRBJ2-5	TGTGCCAGCAGTGCGGCACCGACAGGGCTCGGGACCCAGTACTTC	CASSAAPTGLGTQYF
TRBV7-2	.	.	TRBJ1-6	TGTGCCAGTGCTGCCCAGGGGCCACCCCTCCACTTT	CASAAQGPPLHF
TRBV24-1	.	.	TRBJ2-3	TGTGCCACCAGCCCCGGACCGAGGGTAACAGATACGCAGTATTTT	CATSPGPRVTDTQYF
TRBV5-6	TRBD1	once	TRBJ1-4	TGTGCCAGCAGCTTCGGGACAGGGACAACTAATGAAAAACTGTTTTTT	CASSFGTGTTNEKLFF
TRBV25-1	.	.	TRBJ2-3	TGTGCCAGCAGTGAAGAGACGGGAGGCACAGATACGCAGTATTTT	CASSEETGGTDTQYF
TRBV2	.	.	TRBJ2-1	TGTGCCAGCGGCTATCCGACAGGAAACAATGAGCAGTTCTTC	CASGYPTGNNEQFF
TRBV7-8	.	.	TRBJ2-5	TGTGCCAGTTTGAAAAGGTTGCGGGAGACCCAGTACTTC	CASLKRLRETQYF
TRBV5-6	.	.	TRBJ1-6	TGTGCCAGCAGCTTTCGCGGGACCCGTAATTCACCCCTCCACTTT	CASSFRGTRNSPLHF
TRBV4-2	.	.	TRBJ2-3	TGTGCCAGCAGCCAAGTCGAGGCAGATACGCAGTATTTT	CASSQVEADTQYF
TRBV7-3	.	once	TRBJ1-4	TGTGCCAGCAGCGTAAACCGGGGGGACACCGCAACTAATGAAAAACTGTTTTTT	CASSVNRGDTATNEKLFF
TRBV7-9	.	.	TRBJ2-3	TGTGCCAGCAGCTCCGGACTCAACACAGATACGCAGTATTTT	CASSSGLNTDTQYF
TRBV28	.	few	TRBJ1-3	TGTGCCAGCAGCTTCTCTGGAAACACCATATATTTT	CASSFSGNTIYF
TRBV18	.	.	TRBJ2-5	TGTGCCAGCTCACCAAACAGCAACCAAGAGACCCAGTACTTC	CASSPNSNQETQYF
TRBV6-1	TRBD1	.	TRBJ1-2	TGTGCCAGCATTTCTCAGGGGGCTAACTATGGCTACACCTTC	CASISQGANYGYTF
TRBV29-1	.	.	TRBJ2-1	TGCAGCGTGCTAAGGGGGGGGAGGAATGAGCAGTTCTTC	CSVLRGGRNEQFF
TRBV28	TRBD1	.	TRBJ1-6	TGTGCCAGCAGGAACGGTCCGGGACAGGGTCTGACACCCCTCCACTTT	CASRNGPGQGLTPLHF
TRBV24-1	.	.	TRBJ1-1	TGTGCCACCCTTATCGACACAGGGTTTAGGAACACTGAAGCTTTCTTT	CATLIDTGFRNTEAFF
TRBV2	.	few	TRBJ1-3	TGTGCCCAGCAGTCTATCGGCTGGCAGGGGAGCAACACCATATATTTT	CAQQSIGWQGSNTIYF
TRBV27	TRBD2	.	TRBJ2-3	TGTGCCAGCAGCGCTTTTAGCGGGGGGCTAGCAGATACGCAGTATTTT	CASSAFSGGLADTQYF
TRBV5-1	.	.	TRBJ1-1	TGCGCCAGCAGCTTAACAGGGATTACTGAAGCTTTCTTT	CASSLTGITEAFF
TRBV3-1/TRBV3-2	TRBD1	.	TRBJ1-1	TGTGCCAGCAGCCTCACAGGGGGCACTGAAGCTTTCTTT	CASSLTGGTEAFF
TRBV5-4	.	once	TRBJ2-6	TGTGCCAGCAGCTCTGACGGGGGCTCTGGGGCCAACGTCCTGACTTTC	CASSSDGGSGANVLTF
TRBV6-4	.	.	TRBJ2-6	TGTGCCAGCAGTGACTTGGCCGCTGGGGCCAACGTCCTGACTTTC	CASSDLAAGANVLTF
TRBV6-2/TRBV6-3	.	.	TRBJ1-2	TGTGCCAGCAGTTACTCGACTAGGCCTAACTATGGCTACACCTTC	CASSYSTRPNYGYTF
TRBV3-1/TRBV3-2	.	.	TRBJ1-5	TGTGCCAGCAGCCAAGGGGGGGATAGCAATCAGCCCCAGCATTTT	CASSQGGDSNQPQHF
TRBV3-1/TRBV3-2	TRBD2	.	TRBJ2-5	TGTGCCAGCAGCCCCGGAGGGAGCGGGGGTGTAGAGACCCAGTACTTC	CASSPGGSGGVETQYF
TRBV5-1	.	.	TRBJ2-3	TGCGCCAGCAGCTTGGCTACCAGCACAGATACGCAGTATTTT	CASSLATSTDTQYF
TRBV11-2	.	.	TRBJ1-2	TGTGCCAGCAGCTTCGGAGAGGGCTATGGCTACACCTTC	CASSFGEGYGYTF
TRBV3-1/TRBV3-2	TRBD1	few	TRBJ1-2	TGTGCCAGCAGCCATCGGCCCCTCGGGGACAGGGGGAGCTATGGCTACACCTTC	CASSHRPLGDRGSYGYTF
TRBV13	TRBD1	few	TRBJ1-5	TGTGCCAGCAGTTCGACAGGGAGGCAGCCCCAGCATTTT	CASSSTGRQPQHF
TRBV5-5	TRBD1	.	TRBJ1-3	TGTGCCAGCAGCTTCTTACAGGGGGGGTCTGGAAACACCATATATTTT	CASSFLQGGSGNTIYF
TRBV9	TRBD1	.	TRBJ1-2	TGTGCCAGCAGCGTATCCTCAGGGGGTGGCTACACCTTC	CASSVSSGGGYTF
TRBV6-5	.	.	TRBJ1-5	TGTGCCAGCAGCCCCCGACAGACCAATCAGCCCCAGCATTTT	CASSPRQTNQPQHF
TRBV29-1	.	once	TRBJ1-6	TGCAGCGTCCAGACTGACCCCAATTCACCCCTCCACTTT	CSVQTDPNSPLHF
TRBV5-4	.	.	TRBJ1-2	TGTGCCAGCAGCTTGTACACGTCCTCCTATGGCTACACCTTC	CASSLYTSSYGYTF
TRBV7-8	.	.	TRBJ2-1	TGTGCCAGCAGCTTAGGGACTCGCATCCATGAGCAGTTCTTC	CASSLGTRIHEQFF
TRBV4-1	.	.	TRBJ2-5	TGCGCCAGCAGCCAAGTGTACGGGGGAGAAGAGACCCAGTACTTC	CASSQVYGGEETQYF
TRBV19	TRBD1	.	TRBJ1-4	TGTGCCAGTAGTATAACAGGGGATAATGAAAAACTGTTTTTT	CASSITGDNEKLFF
TRBV28	TRBD1	.	TRBJ1-1	TGTGCCAGCAGACCCGCAGGGGGCGCCTGGATGGGAACTGAAGCTTTCTTT	CASRPAGGAWMGTEAFF
TRBV19	TRBD1	.	TRBJ2-3	TGTGCCAGTAGCCGGGGACAGGGGGCGCGGGATACGCAGTATTTT	CASSRGQGARDTQYF
TRBV5-1	.	.	TRBJ1-1	TGCGCCAGCAGCTTCGGGGGGCTTGACACTGAAGCTTTCTTT	CASSFGGLDTEAFF
TRBV19	TRBD1	.	TRBJ2-3	TGTGCCACCTATCCGGACAGGAGGAACACAGATACGCAGTATTTT	CATYPDRRNTDTQYF
TRBV19	TRBD1	.	TRBJ1-1	TGTGCCAGTAGTATGATCCCGGGACAGGGGGCTGAAGCTTTCTTT	CASSMIPGQGAEAFF
TRBV25-1	TRBD2	.	TRBJ2-3	TGTGCCAGCAGTAGCGGGGGGGCGTTAGATACGCAGTATTTT	CASSSGGALDTQYF
TRBV11-2	TRBD2	.	TRBJ2-1	TGTGCCAGCAGCTCCGGGACTAGCGGGGGCGGCGGGTCCTACAATGAGCAGTTCTTC	CASSSGTSGGGGSYNEQFF
TRBV4-2	TRBD2	few	TRBJ2-1	TGTGCCAGCAGCCAAAGGCCGGGGGGGGATGAATACAATGAGCAGTTCTTC	CASSQRPGGDEYNEQFF
TRBV7-6	.	.	TRBJ2-5	TGTGCCAGCAGCCAGATAGCGGTACAAGAGACCCAGTACTTC	CASSQIAVQETQYF